This TCR beta chain was sequenced during a study of blood T cell repertoires in COVID-19. Per the study methods: Amplifying reference gene primers gave estimates of nucleated cell counts. Generated by immunoSEQ multiplex PCR, the TCRdb table keeps only in-frame clones and is missing some. D and trimming come from the DNA, and the V and J calls and clone size come from that table. The table has tens of thousands of clones, approximately 88% seen once. The CDR3 sequence is 14 residues long. The germline gives CDR1 LGHNA, CDR2 YSLEER. Trimming removed 0 bases from V and 6 bases from J, with 8 bases in between.

The V call is TRBV4-3, the J call TRBJ2-2; the D is unclear. The clonotype comes from a man aged 45 to 65 with active COVID-19. Sequencing was carried out using peripheral blood. CDR3 region: CASSQDSISGELFF. CDR3 nucleotides: TGCGCCAGCAGCCAAGATTCTATTTCCGGGGAGCTGTTTTTT.